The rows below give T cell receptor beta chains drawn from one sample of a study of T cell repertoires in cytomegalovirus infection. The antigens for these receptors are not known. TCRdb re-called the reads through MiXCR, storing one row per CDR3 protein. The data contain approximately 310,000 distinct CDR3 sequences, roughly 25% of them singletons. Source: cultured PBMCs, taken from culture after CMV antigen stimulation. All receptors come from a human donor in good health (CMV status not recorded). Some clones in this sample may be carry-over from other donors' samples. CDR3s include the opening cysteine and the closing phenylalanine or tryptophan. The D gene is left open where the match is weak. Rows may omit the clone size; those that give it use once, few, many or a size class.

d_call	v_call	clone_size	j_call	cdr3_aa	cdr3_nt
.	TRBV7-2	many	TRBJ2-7	CASSLVWTLPSYEQYF	TGTGCCAGCAGCTTGGTCTGGACGCTCCCGTCCTACGAGCAGTACTTC
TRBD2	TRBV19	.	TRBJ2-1	CASRRLAGDLYNEQFF	TGTGCCAGTAGGAGACTAGCGGGAGACCTCTACAATGAGCAGTTCTTC
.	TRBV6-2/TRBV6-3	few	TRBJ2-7	CATTRDPLYEQYF	TGTGCCACGACAAGGGACCCCCTGTACGAGCAGTACTTC
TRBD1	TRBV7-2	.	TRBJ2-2	CASSYPQGAGGELFF	TGTGCCAGCAGCTACCCCCAGGGGGCGGGCGGGGAGCTGTTTTTT
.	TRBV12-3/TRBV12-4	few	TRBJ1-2	CASSIRDNYGYTF	TGTGCCAGCAGCATAAGGGATAACTATGGCTACACCTTC
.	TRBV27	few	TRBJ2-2	CASSREGGRNTGELFF	TGTGCCAGCAGCCGAGAAGGGGGGCGGAACACCGGGGAGCTGTTTTTT
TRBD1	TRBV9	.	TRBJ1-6	CASSVWDSLSSSSPLHF	TGTGCCAGCAGCGTATGGGACAGCCTTTCCAGCTCTTCACCCCTCCACTTT
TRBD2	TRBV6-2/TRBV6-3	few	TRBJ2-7	CASSYPGTNYEQYF	TGTGCCAGCAGTTACCCCGGGACTAACTACGAGCAGTACTTC
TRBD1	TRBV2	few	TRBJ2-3	CASSETGSDTQYF	TGTGCCAGCAGTGAGACAGGGTCCGATACGCAGTATTTT
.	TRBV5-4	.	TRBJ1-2	CASSLARAAGYGYTF	TGTGCCAGCAGCTTGGCCAGGGCGGCTGGCTATGGCTACACCTTC
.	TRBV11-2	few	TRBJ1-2	CASSFRANYGYTF	TGTGCCAGCAGCTTCAGGGCTAACTATGGCTACACCTTC
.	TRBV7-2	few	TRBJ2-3	CASSLNGKKADTQYF	TGTGCCAGCAGCTTAAATGGGAAAAAGGCAGATACGCAGTATTTT
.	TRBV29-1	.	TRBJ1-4	CSVEHDSIEKLFF	TGCAGCGTTGAACATGACAGTATTGAAAAACTGTTTTTT
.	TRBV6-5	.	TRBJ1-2	CASAGENYGYTF	TGTGCCAGCGCCGGGGAGAACTATGGCTACACCTTC
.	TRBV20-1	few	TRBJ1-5	CSARDQDQPQHF	TGCAGTGCTAGAGATCAGGACCAGCCCCAGCATTTT
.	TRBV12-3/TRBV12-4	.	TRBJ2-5	CASGGIAETQNF	TGTGCCAGCGGGGGGATCGCAGAGACCCAGAACTTC
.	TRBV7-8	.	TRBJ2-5	CASKSRVPGETQYF	TGTGCCAGCAAGTCTCGAGTCCCCGGGGAGACCCAGTACTTC
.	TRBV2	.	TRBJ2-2	CASTPDGANTGELFF	TGTGCCAGCACGCCGGATGGCGCGAACACCGGGGAGCTGTTTTTT
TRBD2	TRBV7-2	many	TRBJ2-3	CASSLLAGRTDTQYF	TGTGCCAGCAGCTTACTAGCGGGTCGCACAGATACGCAGTATTTT
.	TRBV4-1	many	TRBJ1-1	CASSQPQGKDTEAFF	TGCGCCAGCAGCCAACCCCAGGGGAAGGACACTGAAGCTTTCTTT
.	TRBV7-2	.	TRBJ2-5	CASTQGSPGQNQYF	TGTGCCAGCACCCAGGGAAGTCCGGGACAAAACCAGTACTTC
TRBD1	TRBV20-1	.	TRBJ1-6	CSARDSRTGGNSPLHF	TGCAGTGCTAGAGATTCCCGGACAGGAGGAAATTCACCCCTCCACTTT
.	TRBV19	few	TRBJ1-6	CASSIRAYSPLHF	TGTGCCAGTAGTATAAGGGCCTATTCACCCCTCCACTTT
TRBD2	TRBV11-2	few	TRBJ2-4	CASSSGRTSGLRAKNIQYF	TGTGCCAGCAGCTCAGGCCGGACTAGCGGATTGCGAGCCAAAAACATTCAGTACTTC
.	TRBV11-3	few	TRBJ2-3	CASSLPQRGADTQYF	TGTGCCAGCAGCTTACCGCAGCGAGGGGCAGATACGCAGTATTTT
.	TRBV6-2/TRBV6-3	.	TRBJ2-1	CAAGWATRLEQFF	TGTGCCGCCGGGTGGGCTACACGACTTGAGCAGTTCTTC
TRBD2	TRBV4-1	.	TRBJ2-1	CASSQSGSSYNEQFF	TGCGCCAGCAGCCAAAGCGGGAGCTCCTACAATGAGCAGTTCTTC
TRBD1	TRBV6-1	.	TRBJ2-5	CASSEATGQGGTQYF	TGTGCCAGCAGTGAAGCGACGGGACAGGGCGGGACCCAGTACTTC
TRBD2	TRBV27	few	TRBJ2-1	CASSLGGRGYNEQFF	TGTGCCAGCAGTTTGGGCGGGAGGGGCTACAATGAGCAGTTCTTC
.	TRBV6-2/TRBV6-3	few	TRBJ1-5	CASSGSEGNSNQPQHF	TGTGCCAGCAGTGGGTCCGAGGGGAATAGCAATCAGCCCCAGCATTTT
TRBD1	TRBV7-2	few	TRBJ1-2	CASRLGQVYGYTF	TGTGCCAGCAGACTCGGACAGGTCTATGGCTACACCTTC
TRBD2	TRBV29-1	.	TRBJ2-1	CSVEGLASGNEQFF	TGCAGCGTTGAGGGACTAGCGTCGGGTAATGAGCAGTTCTTC
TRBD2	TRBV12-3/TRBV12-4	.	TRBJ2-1	CASSRLAGGSYNEQFF	TGTGCCAGCAGTCGACTAGCGGGAGGCTCCTACAATGAGCAGTTCTTC
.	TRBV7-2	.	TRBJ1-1	CASRGLGNTEAFF	TGTGCCAGCCGGGGTCTGGGGAACACTGAAGCTTTCTTT
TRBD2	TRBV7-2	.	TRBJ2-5	CASSLSSGRALETQYF	TGTGCCAGCAGCTTATCTAGCGGGAGGGCGTTAGAGACCCAGTACTTC
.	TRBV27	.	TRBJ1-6	CASKKVEPYNSPLHF	TGTGCCAGCAAGAAGGTCGAGCCCTATAATTCACCCCTCCACTTT
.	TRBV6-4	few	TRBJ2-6	CASSLEGSLSGANVLTF	TGTGCCAGCAGCCTCGAGGGCTCGCTCTCTGGGGCCAACGTCCTGACTTTC
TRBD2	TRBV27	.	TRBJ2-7	CASSLKRDRIGEQYF	TGTGCCAGCAGTTTGAAGCGGGATCGGATAGGCGAGCAGTACTTC
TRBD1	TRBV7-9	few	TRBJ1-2	CASSPDRGDDGYTF	TGTGCCAGCAGCCCAGACAGGGGAGACGATGGCTACACCTTC
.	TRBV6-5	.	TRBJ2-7	CASSYVDGGSYEQYF	TGTGCCAGCAGTTACGTTGACGGCGGGTCCTACGAGCAGTACTTC
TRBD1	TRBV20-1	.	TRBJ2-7	CSARDSGGSYEQYF	TGCAGTGCTAGAGATTCAGGGGGCTCCTACGAGCAGTACTTC
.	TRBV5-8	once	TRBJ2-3	CASSSPDSTDTQYF	TGTGCCAGCAGCTCACCGGATAGCACAGATACGCAGTATTTT